The 18 T cell receptor beta chains below were found in one sample sequenced in a study of blood T cell repertoires in COVID-19. TCRdb's copy holds only in-frame clones and misses some; the assay was immunoSEQ multiplex PCR. The table includes over 150,000 clones, about 85% detected once. Material for sequencing was peripheral blood. Receptors were obtained from a man aged 55 to 70 with COVID-19, enrolled during active disease.

The chain employs TRBV6-2 or TRBV6-3 and TRBJ1-5, with a tentative D call TRBD1 (5 bases). V lost 6 bases, J lost 4 bases, and 10 bases lay in between. Germline CDR1 is MNHEY and CDR2 is SVGEGT. The CDR3 length is 13 residues. The DNA for the CDR3 is TGTGCCAGCAGCAAACAGGAAAATCAGCCCCAGCATTTT. Translated: CASSKQENQPQHF.

The chain has TRBV25-1 and TRBJ2-2; a weak D match, TRBD2 (6 bases). CDR3 length: 14 residues. Trimming shortened V by 6 bases and J by 3 bases, and 11 bases separated the two germline ends. Germline V gives CDR1 MGHDK, CDR2 SYGVNS. CDR3 DNA: TGTGCCAGCAGAGGGACTGCTCACACCGGGGAGCTGTTTTTT. Translation gives CASRGTAHTGELFF.

The chain has TRBV5-8 and TRBJ1-1; TRBD1 aligns across 7 bases. Germline lookup yields CDR1 SGHTS and CDR2 YDEGEE. This CDR3 comprises 15 residues. Losses at the gene ends were 4 bases for V and 0 bases for J; bases not matched to a gene: 6. The CDR3 here is CASSVQGPLNTEAFF. The CDR3 region has the DNA TGTGCCAGCAGCGTACAGGGGCCTTTGAACACTGAAGCTTTCTTT.

At least ten counts were recorded for this clone. The V and J genes are TRBV14 and TRBJ1-2; D may be TRBD1 (5 bases). This CDR3 comprises 14 residues. V lost 5 bases, J lost 8 bases, and 18 bases lay in between. Germline CDR1 SGHDN, CDR2 FVKESK. The CDR3 nucleotides read TGTGCCAGCAGCTACCTCACGGGGGTCGAAGGCTACACCTTC. Its translation is CASSYLTGVEGYTF.

The chain links TRBV4-3 to TRBJ1-6, with 8 positions matching TRBD1. V dropped 4 bases and J dropped 5; count of bases not matched to a gene: 4. Per the germline V gene, CDR1 is LGHNA and CDR2 is YSLEER. The CDR3 runs 15 residues. CDR3 loop: CASSREGQDNSPLHF. For the CDR3, the DNA is TGCGCCAGCAGCCGAGAGGGACAGGATAATTCACCCCTCCACTTT.

The chain combines TRBV4-2 with TRBJ2-3; D is perhaps TRBD1 (6 bases). With 0 bases removed from V and 1 base from J, the gap between germline ends came to 11 bases. Germline V gives CDR1 LGHNA, CDR2 YNFKEQ. The CDR3 has 16 amino acids. The CDR3 region has the DNA TGTGCCAGCAGCCAAGACACAGGGTCGGGCACAGATACGCAGTATTTT. It codes for CASSQDTGSGTDTQYF.

The rearrangement uses TRBV28 and TRBJ1-6, with 8 positions matching TRBD1. The CDR3 contains 15 residues. V was pared by 10 bases and J by 7 bases, with 12 bases of the junction left unmatched. The germline gives CDR1 MDHEN, CDR2 SYDVKM. The CDR3 nucleotides are TGTGCCACCCTACCGGGACAGGCGGAAAATTCACCCCTCCACTTT. It encodes CATLPGQAENSPLHF.

The genes are TRBV19 and TRBJ1-1; TRBD1 aligns across 7 bases. This CDR3 is 13 amino acids long. CDR1 and CDR2 (germline): LNHDA, SQIVND (reference sequence). V dropped 8 bases and J dropped 1; count of bases not matched to a gene: 4. CDR3 residues: CASYRTGNTEAFF. For the CDR3, the DNA is TGTGCCAGTTACCGGACAGGGAACACTGAAGCTTTCTTT.

This clone was seen only a few times. This chain uses TRBV4-2 with TRBJ1-1; the match to TRBD1 covers 7 bases. Per germline, CDR1 LGHNA and CDR2 YNFKEQ. There are 20 residues in the CDR3. The ends lost 4 bases at V and 1 base at J; junction bases unmatched: 21. CDR3 bases: TGTGCCAGCAGCCGCGCATTTGGGCTCTCTGCCGGGACAGCGAACACTGAAGCTTTCTTT. It is translated as CASSRAFGLSAGTANTEAFF.

The rearrangement joins TRBV19 to TRBJ1-5, with a tentative D call TRBD1 (5 bases). There are 15 residues in the CDR3. V lost 5 bases and J 2 bases, leaving 13 bases between the germline ends. Germline CDR1 and CDR2: LNHDA and SQIVND (reference sequence). The CDR3 is CASSLLEGRNQPQHF. Here the CDR3 DNA reads TGTGCCAGTAGTCTCCTGGAGGGACGCAATCAGCCCCAGCATTTT.

The sample holds one count of this clone. The chain links TRBV3-1 (or the pseudogene TRBV3-2) to TRBJ1-6; a possible D gene is TRBD1 (6 bases). V was pared by 1 base and J by 9 bases, with 16 bases between. The CDR3 is 16 amino acids. Per germline, CDR1 LGHDT and CDR2 YNNKEL (reference sequence). In nucleotides, the CDR3 is TGTGCCAGCAGCCAAGGGGGCAGGGGTTTAATTTCACCCCTCCACTTT. Protein: CASSQGGRGLISPLHF.

As concerns this clone: Different DNA sequences within this sample yield the same CDR3. The J gene is TRBJ1-1, the V gene TRBV12-3 or TRBV12-4, with D perhaps TRBD1 (5 bases). The CDR3 covers 13 residues. V dropped 6 bases and J dropped 1 base, with 9 bases sitting between them. The CDR3: CASSLRGNTEAFF. The CDR3 nucleotides are TGTGCCAGCAGCCTAAGGGGGAACACTGAAGCTTTCTTT.

The rearrangement links TRBV19 to TRBJ1-5; TRBD1 agrees at 7 bases. The germline V gene encodes CDR1 LNHDA and CDR2 SQIVND (reference sequence). V trimming: 9 bases; J trimming: 6 bases; junction bases outside the gene matches: 14. The CDR3 totals 15 residues. In nucleotides, the CDR3 is TGTGCCAGCGACTTAGGACAGGCTCTCGGTCAGCCCCAGCATTTT. Protein product: CASDLGQALGQPQHF.

CDR3 in amino acids: CASSYGLPQYF. The CDR3 coding sequence is TGTGCCAGCAGCTACGGACTACCCCAGTACTTC. This chain joins TRBV13 and TRBJ2-5, with a tentative D call TRBD2 (6 bases). V was cut by 4 bases and J by 9 bases, with 9 bases left in between. There are 11 residues in the CDR3. Germline V CDR1 and CDR2: PRHDT, FYEKMQ (reference sequence).

A few counts support this clone. J is TRBJ2-2 and V is TRBV18; D possibly corresponds to TRBD2 (5 bases). Trimming removed 2 bases at V and 5 bases at J, with 9 bases between. The CDR3 runs to 14 residues. Germline V lookup: CDR1 KGHSH, CDR2 LQKENI. The CDR3, as DNA: TGTGCCAGCTCACCATCCACGGGGACCGGGGAGCTGTTTTTT. Translating gives CASSPSTGTGELFF.

This chain uses TRBV6-6 with TRBJ1-2; 8 bases map to TRBD1. This CDR3 has 15 residues. J was trimmed by 6 bases and V by 2 bases; bases with no gene match: 8. Germline V lookup: CDR1 MNHNY, CDR2 SVGAGI (reference sequence). The CDR3 spells CASSYADRAMDGYTF. Here the CDR3 DNA reads TGTGCCAGCAGTTACGCGGACAGGGCGATGGATGGCTACACCTTC.

The chain employs TRBV5-4 and TRBJ1-4; the D is unclear. V lost 3 bases to trimming and J lost 3 bases, with 9 bases between them. The CDR3 runs to 14 residues. The germline CDR1 and CDR2 sequences are SGHNT and YYREEE (reference sequence). CDR3 region: CASSSGISNEKLFF. The CDR3 DNA reads TGTGCCAGCAGCTCGGGAATATCTAATGAAAAACTGTTTTTT.

The V gene is TRBV3-1 (or the pseudogene TRBV3-2), the J gene TRBJ2-2; D uncertain. V shed 4 bases and J shed 3 bases, with 15 bases lying between them. The CDR3 is made up of 16 amino acids. Germline assignment: CDR1 LGHDT and CDR2 YNNKEL (reference sequence). The DNA of the CDR3 is TGTGCCAGCAGCCGAGGCCCCACCGGCGACACCGGGGAGCTGTTTTTT. Residues: CASSRGPTGDTGELFF.